One TCR beta chain is described in this entry. The data stem from a study of PD-1 blockade in mismatch repair-deficient tumors. Sequenced by immunoSEQ multiplex PCR; TCRdb stores in-frame clones only, minus some. The repertoire holds about 79,000 clones, with more than 80% as singletons. The germline V and J ends were trimmed by 5 bases and 8 bases, with 16 bases remaining between them. CDR3 size: 14 residues. Sequenced here: peripheral blood, sampled 44 weeks after starting pembrolizumab. The TCR originated in an adult with mismatch repair-deficient cancer. The chain carries TRBV23-1 and TRBJ1-5; unclear D gene. TRBV23-1 is given ORF status, its function remaining uncertain. CDR3 DNA sequence: TGCGCCAGCAGTAAGGGAGGCGGTGAAGAGCCCCAGCATTTT. The encoded protein is CASSKGGGEEPQHF.